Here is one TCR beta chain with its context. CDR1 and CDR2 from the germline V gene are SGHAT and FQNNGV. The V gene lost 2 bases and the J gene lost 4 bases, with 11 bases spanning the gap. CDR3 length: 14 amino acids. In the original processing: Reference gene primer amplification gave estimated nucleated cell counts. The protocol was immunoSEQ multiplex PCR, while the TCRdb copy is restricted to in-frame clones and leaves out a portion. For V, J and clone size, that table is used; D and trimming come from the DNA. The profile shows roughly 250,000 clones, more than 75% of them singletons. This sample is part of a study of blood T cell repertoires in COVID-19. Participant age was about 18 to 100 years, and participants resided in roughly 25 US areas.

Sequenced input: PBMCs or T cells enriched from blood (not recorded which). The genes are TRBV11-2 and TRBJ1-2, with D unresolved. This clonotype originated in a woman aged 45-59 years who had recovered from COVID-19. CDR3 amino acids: CASSLSLVGYGYTF. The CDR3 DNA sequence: TGTGCCAGCAGCTTATCTCTTGTCGGCTATGGCTACACCTTC.